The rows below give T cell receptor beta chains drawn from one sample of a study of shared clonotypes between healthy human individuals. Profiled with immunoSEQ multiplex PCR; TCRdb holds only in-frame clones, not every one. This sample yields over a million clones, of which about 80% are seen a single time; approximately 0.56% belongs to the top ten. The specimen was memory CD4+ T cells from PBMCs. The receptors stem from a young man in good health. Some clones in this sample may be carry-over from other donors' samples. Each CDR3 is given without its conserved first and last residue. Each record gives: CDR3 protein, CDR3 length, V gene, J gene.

CDR3 protein: ASSPPKLAGETQY
CDR3 length: 13
V gene: TRBV18
J gene: TRBJ2-5

CDR3 protein: ASSKVTGVQETQY
CDR3 length: 13
V gene: TRBV13
J gene: TRBJ2-5

CDR3 protein: ASSPGRTYNEQF
CDR3 length: 12
V gene: TRBV7-7
J gene: TRBJ2-1

CDR3 protein: ASSLDTGVKNIQY
CDR3 length: 13
V gene: TRBV5-1
J gene: TRBJ2-4

CDR3 protein: ASSVTGTDGYT
CDR3 length: 11
V gene: TRBV6-1
J gene: TRBJ1-2

CDR3 protein: SAIGEYEQY
CDR3 length: 9
V gene: TRBV20-1
J gene: TRBJ2-7

CDR3 protein: ASSASIQGPDGELF
CDR3 length: 14
V gene: TRBV5-4
J gene: TRBJ2-2

CDR3 protein: ASSFQGATNEKLF
CDR3 length: 13
V gene: TRBV11-2
J gene: TRBJ1-4

CDR3 protein: ASTRGGQGVYEQY
CDR3 length: 13
V gene: TRBV5-1
J gene: TRBJ2-7

CDR3 protein: ASSLAGGQTQY
CDR3 length: 11
V gene: TRBV7-6
J gene: TRBJ2-5

CDR3 protein: ASSQGPSNQPQH
CDR3 length: 12
V gene: TRBV4-1
J gene: TRBJ1-5

CDR3 protein: ASSEARAGAVRETQY
CDR3 length: 15
V gene: TRBV2
J gene: TRBJ2-5

CDR3 protein: ASSARAELNTGELF
CDR3 length: 14
V gene: TRBV9
J gene: TRBJ2-2

CDR3 protein: ASSAGGEQY
CDR3 length: 9
V gene: TRBV6-5
J gene: TRBJ2-7

CDR3 protein: ASSVKYEQY
CDR3 length: 9
V gene: TRBV2
J gene: TRBJ2-7

CDR3 protein: ASSLVDKGELF
CDR3 length: 11
V gene: TRBV5-1
J gene: TRBJ2-2

CDR3 protein: ASSLGSPSGNTIY
CDR3 length: 13
V gene: TRBV5-1
J gene: TRBJ1-3

CDR3 protein: ASSDPTELYEQY
CDR3 length: 12
V gene: TRBV6-4
J gene: TRBJ2-7

CDR3 protein: ASGGFLSDEQF
CDR3 length: 11
V gene: TRBV7-9
J gene: TRBJ2-1

CDR3 protein: ASSPSWGTGNTIY
CDR3 length: 13
V gene: TRBV7-2
J gene: TRBJ1-3

CDR3 protein: ASSKGTSGYNEQF
CDR3 length: 13
V gene: TRBV7-2
J gene: TRBJ2-1

CDR3 protein: ASSLGLGVNYGYT
CDR3 length: 13
V gene: TRBV11-2
J gene: TRBJ1-2

CDR3 protein: ASSFRGNHGAETQY
CDR3 length: 14
V gene: TRBV27
J gene: TRBJ2-5

CDR3 protein: ASSVGGNAGELF
CDR3 length: 12
V gene: TRBV9
J gene: TRBJ2-2

CDR3 protein: ASSRRGQGYTEAF
CDR3 length: 13
V gene: TRBV9
J gene: TRBJ1-1

CDR3 protein: ASSRGQGAGRNTEAF
CDR3 length: 15
V gene: TRBV14
J gene: TRBJ1-1

CDR3 protein: ATSRDGPTDTQY
CDR3 length: 12
V gene: TRBV15
J gene: TRBJ2-3

CDR3 protein: ASSPLRGRETEAF
CDR3 length: 13
V gene: TRBV7-9
J gene: TRBJ1-1

CDR3 protein: ASSPQGLAKNIQY
CDR3 length: 13
V gene: TRBV11-2
J gene: TRBJ2-4

CDR3 protein: ASSLYNEQF
CDR3 length: 9
V gene: TRBV2
J gene: TRBJ2-1

CDR3 protein: ASSVSGSRYEQY
CDR3 length: 12
V gene: TRBV9
J gene: TRBJ2-7

CDR3 protein: ASSLWDWLRMGNYGYT
CDR3 length: 16
V gene: TRBV28
J gene: TRBJ1-2

CDR3 protein: ASSVDTNQPQH
CDR3 length: 11
V gene: TRBV5-1
J gene: TRBJ1-5

CDR3 protein: ASSDDRDYGYT
CDR3 length: 11
V gene: TRBV18
J gene: TRBJ1-2

CDR3 protein: ASRGQGRGYT
CDR3 length: 10
V gene: TRBV28
J gene: TRBJ1-2

CDR3 protein: ASRLAGVDTQY
CDR3 length: 11
V gene: TRBV27
J gene: TRBJ2-3

CDR3 protein: ASTDRVGNTIY
CDR3 length: 11
V gene: TRBV6-5
J gene: TRBJ1-3

CDR3 protein: ASSSLWPRQGRTEAF
CDR3 length: 15
V gene: TRBV7-2
J gene: TRBJ1-1

CDR3 protein: ASSPATGLNTEAF
CDR3 length: 13
V gene: TRBV28
J gene: TRBJ1-1

CDR3 protein: ASSLQRPDTQY
CDR3 length: 11
V gene: TRBV7-2
J gene: TRBJ2-3

CDR3 protein: ASSKKRQGTVCDQPQH
CDR3 length: 16
V gene: TRBV21-1
J gene: TRBJ1-5

CDR3 protein: ASSLLGLADTKQY
CDR3 length: 13
V gene: TRBV28
J gene: TRBJ2-7

CDR3 protein: ASSGAAYSNQPQH
CDR3 length: 13
V gene: TRBV6-1
J gene: TRBJ1-5

CDR3 protein: ASSPAASKNIQY
CDR3 length: 12
V gene: TRBV7-2
J gene: TRBJ2-4